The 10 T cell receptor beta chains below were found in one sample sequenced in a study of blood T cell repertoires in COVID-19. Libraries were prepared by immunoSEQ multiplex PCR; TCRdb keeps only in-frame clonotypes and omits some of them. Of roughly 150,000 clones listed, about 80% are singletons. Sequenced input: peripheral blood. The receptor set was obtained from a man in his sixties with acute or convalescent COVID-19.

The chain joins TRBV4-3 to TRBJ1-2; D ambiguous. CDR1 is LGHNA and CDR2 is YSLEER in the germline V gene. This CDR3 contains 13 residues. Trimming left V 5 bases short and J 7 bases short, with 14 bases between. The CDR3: CASSSPRDGGYTF. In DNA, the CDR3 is TGCGCCAGCAGCTCGCCACGGGATGGTGGCTACACCTTC.

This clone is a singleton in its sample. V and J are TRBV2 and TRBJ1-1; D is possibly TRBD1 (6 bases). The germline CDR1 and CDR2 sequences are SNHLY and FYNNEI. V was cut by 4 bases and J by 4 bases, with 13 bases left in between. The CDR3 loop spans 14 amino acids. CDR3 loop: CASSAGESGTEAFF. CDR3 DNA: TGTGCCAGCAGTGCAGGGGAAAGCGGCACTGAAGCTTTCTTT.

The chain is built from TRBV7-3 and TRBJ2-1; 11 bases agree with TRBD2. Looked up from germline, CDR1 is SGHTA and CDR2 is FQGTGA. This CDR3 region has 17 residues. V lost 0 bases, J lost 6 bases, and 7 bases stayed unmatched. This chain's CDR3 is CASSLTLTSGSRNEQFF. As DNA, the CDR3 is TGTGCCAGCAGCTTAACGCTAACTAGCGGGAGCCGCAATGAGCAGTTCTTC.

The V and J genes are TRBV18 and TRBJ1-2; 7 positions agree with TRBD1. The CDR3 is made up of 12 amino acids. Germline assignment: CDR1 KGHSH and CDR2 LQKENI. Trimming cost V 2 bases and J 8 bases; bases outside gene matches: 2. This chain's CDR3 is CASSPDRAGYTF. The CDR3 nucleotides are TGTGCCAGCTCACCAGACAGGGCAGGCTACACCTTC.

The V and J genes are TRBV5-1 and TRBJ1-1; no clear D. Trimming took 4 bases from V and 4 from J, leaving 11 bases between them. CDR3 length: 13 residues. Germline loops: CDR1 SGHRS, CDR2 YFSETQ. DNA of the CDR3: TGCGCCAGCAGCATGGATGGGCCCACTGAAGCTTTCTTT. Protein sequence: CASSMDGPTEAFF.

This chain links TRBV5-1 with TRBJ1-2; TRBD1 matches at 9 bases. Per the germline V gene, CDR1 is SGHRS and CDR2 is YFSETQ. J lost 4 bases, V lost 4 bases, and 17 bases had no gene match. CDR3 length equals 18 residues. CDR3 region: CASSPIGGQGWLPYGYTF. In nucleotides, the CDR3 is TGCGCCAGCAGCCCCATTGGGGGACAGGGTTGGCTTCCCTATGGCTACACCTTC.

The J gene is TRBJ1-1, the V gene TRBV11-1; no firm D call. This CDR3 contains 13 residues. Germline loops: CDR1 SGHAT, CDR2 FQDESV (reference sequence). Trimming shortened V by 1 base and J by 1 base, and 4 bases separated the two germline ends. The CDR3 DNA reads TGTGCCAGCAGCTTAGGAGGGAACACTGAAGCTTTCTTT. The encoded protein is CASSLGGNTEAFF. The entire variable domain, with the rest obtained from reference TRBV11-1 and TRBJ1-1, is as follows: EAEVAQSPRYKITEKSQAVAFWCDPISGHATLYWYRQILGQGPELLVQFQDESVVDDSQLPKDRFSAERLKGVDSTLKIQPAELGDSAMYLCASSLGGNTEAFFGQGTRLTVV.

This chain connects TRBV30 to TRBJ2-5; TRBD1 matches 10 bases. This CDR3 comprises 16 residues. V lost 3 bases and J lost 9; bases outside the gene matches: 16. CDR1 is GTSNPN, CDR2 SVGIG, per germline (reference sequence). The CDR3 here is CAWRPPDRGWQGAQYF. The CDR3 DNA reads TGTGCCTGGAGGCCCCCGGACAGGGGGTGGCAGGGGGCCCAGTACTTC.

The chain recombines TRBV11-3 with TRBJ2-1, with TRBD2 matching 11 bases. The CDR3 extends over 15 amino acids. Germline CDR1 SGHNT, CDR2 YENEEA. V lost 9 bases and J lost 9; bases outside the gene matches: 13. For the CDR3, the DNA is TGTGCCAGTTCCATAGCGGGAGGGCAAGTAGGTGAGCAGTTCTTC. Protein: CASSIAGGQVGEQFF.

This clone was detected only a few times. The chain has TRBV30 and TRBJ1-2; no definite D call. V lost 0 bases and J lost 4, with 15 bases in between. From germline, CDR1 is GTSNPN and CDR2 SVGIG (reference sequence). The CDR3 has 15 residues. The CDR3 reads CAWSVRMAVLYGYTF. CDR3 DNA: TGTGCCTGGAGTGTACGCATGGCGGTGCTCTATGGCTACACCTTC.